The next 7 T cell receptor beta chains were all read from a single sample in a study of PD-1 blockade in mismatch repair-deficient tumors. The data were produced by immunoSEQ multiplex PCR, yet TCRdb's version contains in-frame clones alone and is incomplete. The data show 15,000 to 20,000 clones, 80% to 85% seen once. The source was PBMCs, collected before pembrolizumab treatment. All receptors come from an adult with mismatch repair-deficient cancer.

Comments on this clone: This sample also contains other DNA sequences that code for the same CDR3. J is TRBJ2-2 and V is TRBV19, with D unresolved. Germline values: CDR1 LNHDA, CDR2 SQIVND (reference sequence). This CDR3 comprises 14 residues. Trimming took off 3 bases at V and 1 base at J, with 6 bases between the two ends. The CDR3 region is CASSISGNTGELFF. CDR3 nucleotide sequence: TGTGCCAGTAGTATCTCCGGGAACACCGGGGAGCTGTTTTTT.

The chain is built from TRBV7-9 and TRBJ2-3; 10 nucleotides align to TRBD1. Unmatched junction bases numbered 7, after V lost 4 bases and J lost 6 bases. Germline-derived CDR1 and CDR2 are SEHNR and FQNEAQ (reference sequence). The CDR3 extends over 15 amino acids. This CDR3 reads CASSSGQGSFDTQYF. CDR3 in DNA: TGTGCCAGCAGCTCGGGACAGGGGAGTTTTGATACGCAGTATTTT.

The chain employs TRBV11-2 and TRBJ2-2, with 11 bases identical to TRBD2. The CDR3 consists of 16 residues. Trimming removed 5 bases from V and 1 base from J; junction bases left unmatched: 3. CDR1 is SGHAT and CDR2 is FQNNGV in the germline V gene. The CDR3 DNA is TGTGCCAGCAGCACGGGGACTAGCGGGAACACCGGGGAGCTGTTTTTT. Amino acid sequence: CASSTGTSGNTGELFF.

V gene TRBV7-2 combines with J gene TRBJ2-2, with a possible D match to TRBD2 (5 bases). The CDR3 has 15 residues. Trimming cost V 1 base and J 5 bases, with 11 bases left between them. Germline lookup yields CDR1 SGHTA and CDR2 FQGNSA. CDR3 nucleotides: TGTGCCAGCAGCTTAGGGTCGGGAAGGACCGGGGAGCTGTTTTTT. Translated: CASSLGSGRTGELFF.

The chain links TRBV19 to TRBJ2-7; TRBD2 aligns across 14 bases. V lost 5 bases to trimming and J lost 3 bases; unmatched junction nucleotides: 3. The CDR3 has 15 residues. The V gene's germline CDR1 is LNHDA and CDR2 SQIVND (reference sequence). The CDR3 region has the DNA TGTGCCAGTAGTGGGACTAGCGGGAGCTACTACGAGCAGTACTTC. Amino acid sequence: CASSGTSGSYYEQYF.

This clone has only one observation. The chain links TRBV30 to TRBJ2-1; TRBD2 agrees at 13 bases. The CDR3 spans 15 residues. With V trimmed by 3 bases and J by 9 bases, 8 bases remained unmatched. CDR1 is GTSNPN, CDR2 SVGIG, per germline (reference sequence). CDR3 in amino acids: CAWSLTSGRAGEQFF. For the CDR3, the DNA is TGTGCCTGGAGCCTAACTAGCGGGAGGGCGGGTGAGCAGTTCTTC.

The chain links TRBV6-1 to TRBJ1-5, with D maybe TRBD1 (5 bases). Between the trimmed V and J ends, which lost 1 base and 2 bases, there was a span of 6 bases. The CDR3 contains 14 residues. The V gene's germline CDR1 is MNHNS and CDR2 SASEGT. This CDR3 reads CASSEGGRNQPQHF. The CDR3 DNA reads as TGTGCCAGCAGTGAAGGGGGCCGCAATCAGCCCCAGCATTTT.